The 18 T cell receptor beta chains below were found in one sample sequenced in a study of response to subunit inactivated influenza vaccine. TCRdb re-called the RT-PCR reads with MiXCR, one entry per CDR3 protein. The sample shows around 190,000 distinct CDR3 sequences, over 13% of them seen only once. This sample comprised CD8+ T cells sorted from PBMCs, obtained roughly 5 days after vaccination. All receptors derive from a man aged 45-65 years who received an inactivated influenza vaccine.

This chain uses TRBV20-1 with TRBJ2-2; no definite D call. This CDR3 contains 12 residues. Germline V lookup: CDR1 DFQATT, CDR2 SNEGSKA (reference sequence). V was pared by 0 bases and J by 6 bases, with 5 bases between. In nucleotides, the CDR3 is TGCAGTGCTAGAGACCCTCCCGGGGAGCTGTTTTTT. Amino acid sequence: CSARDPPGELFF.

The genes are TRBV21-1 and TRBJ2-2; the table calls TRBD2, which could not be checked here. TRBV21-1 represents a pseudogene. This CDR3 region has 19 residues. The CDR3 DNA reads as TGTGCCAGCAGCAAAGTTTGGACTAGCGGGACCGCGGGGACCGGGGAGCTGTTTTTT. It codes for CASSKVWTSGTAGTGELFF.

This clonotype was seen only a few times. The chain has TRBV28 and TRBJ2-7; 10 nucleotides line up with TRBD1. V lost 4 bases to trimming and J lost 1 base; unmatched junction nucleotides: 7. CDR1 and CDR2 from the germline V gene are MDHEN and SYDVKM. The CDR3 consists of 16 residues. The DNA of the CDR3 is TGTGCCAGCAGTTCGTCAGGACAGGGGGTGTCCTACGAGCAGTACTTC. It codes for CASSSSGQGVSYEQYF.

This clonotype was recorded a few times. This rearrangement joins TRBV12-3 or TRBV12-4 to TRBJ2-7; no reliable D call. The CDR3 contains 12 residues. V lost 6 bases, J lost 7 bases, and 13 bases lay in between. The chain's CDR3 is CASSPNSLEQYF. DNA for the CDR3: TGTGCCAGCAGCCCAAACAGCTTAGAGCAGTACTTC.

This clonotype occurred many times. The CDR3 here is CASSLSGAGKSNEQFF. As DNA, the CDR3 is TGTGCCAGCAGTTTGTCGGGAGCGGGGAAATCAAATGAGCAGTTCTTC. The rearrangement links TRBV27 to TRBJ2-1, with 7 bases matching TRBD2. This CDR3 region has 16 residues. Losses at the gene ends were 3 bases for V and 7 bases for J; bases not matched to a gene: 12. Germline CDR1 MNHEY, CDR2 SMNVEV (reference sequence).

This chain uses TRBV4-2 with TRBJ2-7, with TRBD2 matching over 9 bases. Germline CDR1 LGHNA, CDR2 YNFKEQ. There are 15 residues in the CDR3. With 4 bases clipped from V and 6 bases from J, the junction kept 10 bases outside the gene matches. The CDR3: CASSPLGLAGSEQYF. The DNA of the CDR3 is TGTGCCAGCAGCCCCTTAGGGCTAGCGGGAAGCGAGCAGTACTTC.

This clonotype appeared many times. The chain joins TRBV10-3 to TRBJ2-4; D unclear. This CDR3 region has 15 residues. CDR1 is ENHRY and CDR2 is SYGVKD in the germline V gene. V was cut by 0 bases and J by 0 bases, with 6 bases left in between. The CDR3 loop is CAISESAVAKNIQYF. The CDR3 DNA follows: TGTGCCATCAGTGAGTCGGCAGTAGCCAAAAACATTCAGTACTTC.

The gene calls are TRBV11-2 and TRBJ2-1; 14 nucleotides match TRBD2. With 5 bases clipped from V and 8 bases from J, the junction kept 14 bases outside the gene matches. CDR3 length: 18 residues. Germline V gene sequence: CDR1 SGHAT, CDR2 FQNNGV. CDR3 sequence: CASSQSIGTSGSWDEQFF. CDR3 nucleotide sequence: TGTGCCAGCAGCCAATCAATAGGGACTAGCGGGAGTTGGGATGAGCAGTTCTTC.

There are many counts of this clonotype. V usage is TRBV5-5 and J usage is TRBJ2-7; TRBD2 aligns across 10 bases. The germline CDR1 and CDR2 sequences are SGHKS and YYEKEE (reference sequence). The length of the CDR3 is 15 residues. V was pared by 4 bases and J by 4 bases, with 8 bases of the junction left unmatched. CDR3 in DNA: TGTGCCAGCAGCGGGCCCCATAGCGGGAGGTACGAGCAGTACTTC. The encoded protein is CASSGPHSGRYEQYF. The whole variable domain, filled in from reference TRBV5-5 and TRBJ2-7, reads DAGVTQSPTHLIKTRGQQVTLRCSPISGHKSVSWYQQVLGQGPQFIFQYYEKEERGRGNFPDRFSARQFPNYSSELNVNALLLGDSALYLCASSGPHSGRYEQYFGPGTRLTVT.

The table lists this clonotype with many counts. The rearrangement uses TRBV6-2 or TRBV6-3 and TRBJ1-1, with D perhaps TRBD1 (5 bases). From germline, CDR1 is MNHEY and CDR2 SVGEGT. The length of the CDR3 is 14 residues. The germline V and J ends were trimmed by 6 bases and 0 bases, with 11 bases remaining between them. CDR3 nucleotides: TGTGCCAGCAGGAGACGAGGGGTGAACACTGAAGCTTTCTTT. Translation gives CASRRRGVNTEAFF.

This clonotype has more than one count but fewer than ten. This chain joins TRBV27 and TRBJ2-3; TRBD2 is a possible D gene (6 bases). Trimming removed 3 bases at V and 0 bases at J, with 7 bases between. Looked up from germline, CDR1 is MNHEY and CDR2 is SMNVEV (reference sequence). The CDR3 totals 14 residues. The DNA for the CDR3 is TGTGCCAGCAGTTTTAGCGGAAGCACAGATACGCAGTATTTT. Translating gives CASSFSGSTDTQYF.

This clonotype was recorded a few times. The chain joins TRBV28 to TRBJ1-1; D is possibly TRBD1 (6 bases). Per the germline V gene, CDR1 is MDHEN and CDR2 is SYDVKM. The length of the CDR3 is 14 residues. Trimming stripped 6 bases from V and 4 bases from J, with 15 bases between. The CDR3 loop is CASRLTGGGTEAFF. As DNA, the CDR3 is TGTGCCAGCAGACTTACGGGGGGCGGCACTGAAGCTTTCTTT.

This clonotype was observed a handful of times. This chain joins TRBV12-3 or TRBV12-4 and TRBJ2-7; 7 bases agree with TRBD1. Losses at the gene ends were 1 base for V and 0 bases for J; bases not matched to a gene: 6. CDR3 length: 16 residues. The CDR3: CASSLGGQIHSYEQYF. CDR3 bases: TGTGCCAGCAGTTTAGGGGGACAGATACACTCCTACGAGCAGTACTTC.

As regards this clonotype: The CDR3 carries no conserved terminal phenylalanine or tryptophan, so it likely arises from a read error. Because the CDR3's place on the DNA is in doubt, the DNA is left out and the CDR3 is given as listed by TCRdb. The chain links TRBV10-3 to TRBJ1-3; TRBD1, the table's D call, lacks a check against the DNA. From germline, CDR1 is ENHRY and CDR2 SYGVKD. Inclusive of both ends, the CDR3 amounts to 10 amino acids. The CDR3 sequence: CAISDRDREY.

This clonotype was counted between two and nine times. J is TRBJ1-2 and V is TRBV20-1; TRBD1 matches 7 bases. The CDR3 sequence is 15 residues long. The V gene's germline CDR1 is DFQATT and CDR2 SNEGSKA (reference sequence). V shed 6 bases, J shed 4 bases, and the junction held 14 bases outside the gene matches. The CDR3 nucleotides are TGCAGTGCACCTAGTCAGGGGGTAAAGGGCTATGGCTACACCTTC. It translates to CSAPSQGVKGYGYTF.

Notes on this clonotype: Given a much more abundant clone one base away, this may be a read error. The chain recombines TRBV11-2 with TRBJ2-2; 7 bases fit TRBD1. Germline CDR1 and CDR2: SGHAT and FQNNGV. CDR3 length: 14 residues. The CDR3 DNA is TGTGCCAGAAGCTTGCTCGACAGGGCCGGGGAGCTGTTTTTT. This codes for CARSLLDRAGELFF.

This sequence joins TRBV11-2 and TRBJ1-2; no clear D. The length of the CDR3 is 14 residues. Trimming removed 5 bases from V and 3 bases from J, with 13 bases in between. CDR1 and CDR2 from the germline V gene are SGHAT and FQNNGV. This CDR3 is CASSTGPQYYGYTF. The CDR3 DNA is TGTGCCAGCAGCACCGGGCCTCAATACTATGGCTACACCTTC.

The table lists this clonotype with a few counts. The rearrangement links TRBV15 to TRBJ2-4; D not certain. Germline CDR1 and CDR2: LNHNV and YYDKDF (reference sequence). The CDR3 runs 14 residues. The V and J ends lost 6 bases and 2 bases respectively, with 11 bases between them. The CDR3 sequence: CATRSLAPKNIQYF. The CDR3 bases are TGTGCCACCAGATCTCTGGCGCCCAAAAACATTCAGTACTTC.